A single sample gave rise to the 20 T cell receptor beta chains below, sequenced in a study of CD8 T cell repertoires and HIV-1 epitope variants. The repertoire was sequenced with immunoSEQ multiplex PCR; TCRdb's copy has only in-frame clones and lacks some. This sample has 5,000 to 6,000 clones, with 64% found just once. The antigens of these receptors remain unknown. Sequencing was performed on cultured CD8+ T cells derived from PBMCs. All receptors come from a male donor with HIV.

This rearrangement joins TRBV10-3 to TRBJ1-4, with D perhaps matching TRBD1 (5 bases). This CDR3 is 13 amino acids long. Trimming took 10 bases from V and 4 from J, leaving 13 bases between them. Germline assignment: CDR1 ENHRY and CDR2 SYGVKD. The CDR3 region has the DNA TGTGCCACCCTAGACGGACATAATGAAAAACTGTTTTTT. It specifies CATLDGHNEKLFF.

The table lists this clone with a few counts. This sequence joins TRBV10-1 and TRBJ2-7, with D uncertain. The CDR3 loop spans 11 amino acids. CDR1 is WNHNN and CDR2 is SYGVQD in the germline V gene (reference sequence). Trimming left V 3 bases short and J 7 bases short, with 7 bases between. The CDR3 sequence: CASSDFGEQYF. The CDR3 DNA is TGCGCCAGCAGTGATTTCGGAGAGCAGTACTTC.

The rearrangement links TRBV27 to TRBJ2-1; D is uncertain. V lost 2 bases to trimming and J lost 2 bases, with 10 bases between them. Germline V CDR1 and CDR2: MNHEY, SMNVEV (reference sequence). The CDR3 totals 15 residues. The CDR3 DNA is TGTGCCAGCAGTTTACTGGAGAACCCCTACAATGAGCAGTTCTTC. This sequence encodes CASSLLENPYNEQFF.

The J gene is TRBJ2-7, the V gene TRBV4-1; TRBD1 aligns across 7 bases. The CDR3 sequence is 15 residues long. The junction had 8 bases not matched to a gene; V was cut back by 4 bases and J by 2 bases. CDR1 is MGHRA and CDR2 is YSYEKL in the germline V gene. Here the CDR3 reads CASSLIPTGTYEQYF. CDR3 DNA: TGCGCCAGCAGCCTTATACCGACAGGGACCTACGAGCAGTACTTC.

This clone was observed a handful of times. The chain employs TRBV19 and TRBJ1-5; the match to TRBD1 covers 7 bases. The length of the CDR3 is 15 residues. The J segment lost 6 bases and the V segment lost 2 bases, leaving 7 bases of the junction unmatched. Germline lookup yields CDR1 LNHDA and CDR2 SQIVND (reference sequence). In DNA form, the CDR3 reads TGTGCCAGTAGTATAAATGAGGGGGCGTTTCAGCCCCAGCATTTT. Translated, it gives CASSINEGAFQPQHF. Complete variable domain (other parts from reference TRBV19 and TRBJ1-5): DGGITQSPKYLFRKEGQNVTLSCEQNLNHDAMYWYRQDPGQGLRLIYYSQIVNDFQKGDIAEGYSVSREKKESFPLTVTSAQKNPTAFYLCASSINEGAFQPQHFGDGTRLSIL.

V is TRBV27 and J is TRBJ1-1; D is ambiguous. The CDR3 totals 14 residues. CDR1 is MNHEY, CDR2 SMNVEV, per germline (reference sequence). Trimming removed 1 base from V and 4 bases from J, with 10 bases in between. The CDR3 coding sequence is TGTGCCAGCAGTTTATTGCAGTCTAGCACTGAAGCTTTCTTT. Translation gives CASSLLQSSTEAFF.

The rearrangement uses TRBV5-6 and TRBJ2-7; 8 bases map to TRBD2. From germline, CDR1 is SGHDT and CDR2 YYEEEE. This CDR3 region has 13 residues. V was clipped by 4 bases and J by 4 bases; unmatched bases: 4. The chain's CDR3 is CASSNGGVYEQYF. The CDR3 DNA sequence: TGTGCCAGCAGCAACGGGGGGGTATACGAGCAGTACTTC.

This clone was seen a few times. The J gene is TRBJ1-6, the V gene TRBV6-1; 7 nucleotides line up with TRBD1. Germline V lookup: CDR1 MNHNS, CDR2 SASEGT. Trimming cost V 6 bases and J 5 bases; bases outside gene matches: 4. The CDR3 has 14 residues. Here the CDR3 reads CASSRDSNNSPLHF. The CDR3 coding sequence is TGTGCCAGCAGCAGGGACAGCAATAATTCACCCCTCCACTTT.

The chain has TRBV28 and TRBJ2-1, with TRBD1 matching over 8 bases. This CDR3 spans 15 amino acids. Germline trimming cut 4 bases from V and 6 bases from J; bases unmatched to any gene: 8. Germline V CDR1 and CDR2: MDHEN, SYDVKM. In DNA form, the CDR3 reads TGTGCCAGCAGTTCAGGACAGGGCAGGGTCAATGAGCAGTTCTTC. It translates to CASSSGQGRVNEQFF.

This rearrangement joins TRBV4-3 to TRBJ2-7; D gene uncertain. The CDR3 contains 13 residues. Trimming took 2 bases from V and 0 from J, leaving 5 bases between them. Germline values: CDR1 LGHNA, CDR2 YSLEER. CDR3 DNA sequence: TGCGCCAGCAGCCAATCCAGCTCCTACGAGCAGTACTTC. This sequence encodes CASSQSSSYEQYF.

This clone is medium-sized within its sample. V is TRBV7-8 and J is TRBJ2-5; maybe TRBD1 (5 bases). Germline lookup yields CDR1 SGHVS and CDR2 FQNEAQ. The CDR3 covers 14 residues. V gave up 5 bases and J gave up 1 base, with 11 bases separating them. The CDR3 DNA reads TGTGCCAGCAGCGACGGACAACCCCAAGAGACCCAGTACTTC. It codes for CASSDGQPQETQYF. The full variable domain, its missing parts supplied by reference TRBV7-8 and TRBJ2-5, is GAGVSQSPRYKVAKRGQDVALRCDPISGHVSLFWYQQALGQGPEFLTYFQNEAQLDKSGLPSDRFFAERPEGSVSTLKIQRTQQEDSAVYLCASSDGQPQETQYFGPGTRLLVL.

The genes are TRBV21-1 and TRBJ1-3. TRBV21-1 constitutes a pseudogene. The CDR3 spans 19 residues. CDR3: CASSSKEFPGSSSGNTIYF. DNA for the CDR3: TGTGCCAGCAGCTCCAAAGAATTCCCCGGGAGTTCCTCCGGAAACACCATATATTTT.

By proportion, this clone is medium-sized. The rearrangement joins TRBV4-3 to TRBJ1-2; D is perhaps TRBD1 (5 bases). Trimming removed 4 bases at V and 9 bases at J, with 21 bases between. Germline CDR1 reads LGHNA; CDR2 reads YSLEER. CDR3 length: 15 residues. CDR3: CASSRLPAQGLSYTF. For the CDR3, the DNA is TGCGCCAGCAGCCGACTACCGGCCCAGGGACTAAGCTACACCTTC.

In this sample, this clone turned up a few times. The chain combines TRBV19 with TRBJ2-7; D may be TRBD1 or TRBD2 (5 bases each). The CDR3 is 12 residues long. Between the trimmed V and J ends, which lost 2 bases and 6 bases, there was a span of 8 bases. Germline CDR1 LNHDA, CDR2 SQIVND (reference sequence). As DNA, the CDR3 is TGTGCCAGTAGTATATCCGGGGCCGAGCAGTACTTC. As protein: CASSISGAEQYF.

The chain combines TRBV9 with TRBJ2-1, with 14 bases that match TRBD2. J was trimmed by 4 bases and V by 0 bases; bases with no gene match: 3. The CDR3 extends over 17 amino acids. Germline V lookup: CDR1 SGDLS, CDR2 YYNGEE. CDR3 residues: CASSVEGLAGEYNEQFF. CDR3 DNA sequence: TGTGCCAGCAGCGTAGAGGGACTAGCGGGGGAATACAATGAGCAGTTCTTC.

The chain links TRBV10-3 to TRBJ1-5, with D possibly matching TRBD1 (5 bases). The CDR3 runs to 13 residues. Trimming removed 5 bases at V and 7 bases at J, with 12 bases between. The germline V gene encodes CDR1 ENHRY and CDR2 SYGVKD. CDR3 DNA sequence: TGTGCCATCAGTATAGGGGTTTGGCAGCCCCAGCATTTT. This gives the protein CAISIGVWQPQHF.

The rearrangement joins TRBV15 to TRBJ2-7, with D possibly being TRBD1 or TRBD2 (7 bases each). Looked up from germline, CDR1 is LNHNV and CDR2 is YYDKDF (reference sequence). The CDR3 runs 16 residues. V gave up 0 bases and J gave up 3 bases, with 15 bases separating them. The CDR3 DNA reads as TGTGCCACCAGCAGAGATAAAGCGGGACAGAGCTACGAGCAGTACTTC. This translates into CATSRDKAGQSYEQYF.

This chain joins TRBV10-2 and TRBJ1-1; 10 bases map to TRBD1. This CDR3 region has 16 residues. Looked up from germline, CDR1 is WSHSY and CDR2 is SAAADI. V lost 3 bases to trimming and J lost 5 bases; unmatched junction nucleotides: 9. The CDR3: CASSEAGTGEGTEAFF. DNA for the CDR3: TGCGCCAGCAGTGAAGCCGGGACAGGGGAAGGAACTGAAGCTTTCTTT.

The gene calls are TRBV21-1 and TRBJ2-3; TRBD1 is the table's D call, not checked against the DNA. TRBV21-1 is assigned pseudogene status. This CDR3 spans 17 amino acids. This CDR3 is CASSYGAGQGMTDTQYF. CDR3 coding DNA: TGTGCCAGCAGTTACGGGGCGGGACAGGGTATGACAGATACGCAGTATTTT.

The gene calls are TRBV30 and TRBJ2-5; the D is unclear. Trimming removed 0 bases from V and 3 bases from J, with 5 bases in between. Germline CDR1 GTSNPN, CDR2 SVGIG (reference sequence). The CDR3 spans 12 residues. CDR3 in amino acids: CAWSVMEETQYF. The CDR3 DNA reads as TGTGCCTGGAGTGTAATGGAAGAGACCCAGTACTTC. Full variable domain (outside the CDR3, taken from reference TRBV30 and TRBJ2-5): SQTIHQWPATLVQPVGSPLSLECTVEGTSNPNLYWYRQAAGRGLQLLFYSVGIGQISSEVPQNLSASRPQDRQFILSSKKLLLSDSGFYLCAWSVMEETQYFGPGTRLLVL.